Reported below is one T cell receptor beta chain. This specimen belongs to a study of blood T cell repertoires in COVID-19. Looking at the study overall: Acute and convalescent COVID-19 specimens originated in the United States, Italy and Spain. Sample material is recorded as cDNA or gDNA derived from T cells, B-cell-depleted T cells, or PBMCs.

V lost 2 bases to trimming and J lost 4 bases, with 8 bases between them. The CDR3 runs to 13 residues. Original processing notes: Estimates of nucleated cell counts were drawn from the amplification of reference gene primers. The method was immunoSEQ multiplex PCR; TCRdb's version includes in-frame clones alone and lacks a portion of them. V and J calls and clone size follow that table, whereas D and trimming were derived from the DNA. The repertoire consists of 55,000 to 75,000 clones, with roughly 89% occurring once and the leading ten covering approximately 1.5%. The sample taken for sequencing was peripheral blood. The rearrangement links TRBV12-3 or TRBV12-4 to TRBJ1-2; a weak D match, TRBD1 (5 bases). The TCR sequence derives from a man in his fifties or sixties with acute or convalescent COVID-19. Written as DNA, the CDR3 is TGTGCCAGCAGTTTAAAGGGGCCCTATGGCTACACCTTC. Its translation is CASSLKGPYGYTF.